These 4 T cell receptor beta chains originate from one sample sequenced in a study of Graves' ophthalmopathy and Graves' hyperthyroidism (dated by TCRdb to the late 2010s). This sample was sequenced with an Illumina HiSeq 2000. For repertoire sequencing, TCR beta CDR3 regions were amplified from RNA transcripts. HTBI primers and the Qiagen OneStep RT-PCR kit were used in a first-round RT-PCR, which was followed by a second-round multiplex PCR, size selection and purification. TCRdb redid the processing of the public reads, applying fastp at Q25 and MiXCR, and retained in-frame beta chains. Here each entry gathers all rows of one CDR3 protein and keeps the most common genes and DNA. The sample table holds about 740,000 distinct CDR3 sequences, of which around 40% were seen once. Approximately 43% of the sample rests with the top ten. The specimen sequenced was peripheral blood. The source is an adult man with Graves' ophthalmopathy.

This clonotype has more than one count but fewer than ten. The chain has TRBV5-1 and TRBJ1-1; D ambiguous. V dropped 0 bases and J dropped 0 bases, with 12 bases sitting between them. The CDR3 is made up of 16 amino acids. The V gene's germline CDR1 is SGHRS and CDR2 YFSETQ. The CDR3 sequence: CASSLAAGLMNTEAFF. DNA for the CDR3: TGCGCCAGCAGCTTGGCGGCGGGATTAATGAACACTGAAGCTTTCTTT. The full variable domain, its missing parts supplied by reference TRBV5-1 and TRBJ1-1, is KAGVTQTPRYLIKTRGQQVTLSCSPISGHRSVSWYQQTPGQGLQFLFEYFSETQRNKGNFPGRFSGRQFSNSRSEMNVSTLELGDSALYLCASSLAAGLMNTEAFFGQGTRLTVV.

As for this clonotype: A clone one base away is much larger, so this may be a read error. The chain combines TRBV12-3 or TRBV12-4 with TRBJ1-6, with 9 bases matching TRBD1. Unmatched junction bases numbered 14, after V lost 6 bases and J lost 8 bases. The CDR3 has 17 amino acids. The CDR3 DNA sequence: TGTGCCAGCAGCCGTACCCGCCAACAGGGGGCGCATTCACCCCTCCACTTT. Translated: CASSRTRQQGAHSPLHF.

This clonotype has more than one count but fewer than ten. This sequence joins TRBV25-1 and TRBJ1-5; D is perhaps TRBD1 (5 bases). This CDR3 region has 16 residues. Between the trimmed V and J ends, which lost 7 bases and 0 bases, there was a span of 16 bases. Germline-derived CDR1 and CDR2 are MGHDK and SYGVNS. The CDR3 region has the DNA TGTGCCAGCATTACTGGGGGGATTAATAGCAATCAGCCCCAGCATTTT. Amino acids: CASITGGINSNQPQHF.

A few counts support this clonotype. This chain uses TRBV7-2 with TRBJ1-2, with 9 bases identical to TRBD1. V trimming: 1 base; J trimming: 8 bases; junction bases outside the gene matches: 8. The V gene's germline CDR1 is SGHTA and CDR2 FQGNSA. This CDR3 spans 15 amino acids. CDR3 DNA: TGTGCCAGCAGCTTAGGAGGGGACAGGGCGCAAGGCTACACCTTC. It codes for CASSLGGDRAQGYTF. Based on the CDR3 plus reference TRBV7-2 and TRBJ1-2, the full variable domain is GAGVSQSPSNKVTEKGKDVELRCDPISGHTALYWYRQSLGQGLEFLIYFQGNSAPDKSGLPSDRFSAERTGGSVSTLTIQRTQQEDSAVYLCASSLGGDRAQGYTFGSGTRLTVV.